These 2 T cell receptor beta chains were sequenced from one sample in a study of cytomegalovirus exposure and HLA in healthy donors. 13 Jbeta primers and 60 Vbeta primers were used for the PCR. Profiled with immunoSEQ multiplex PCR; TCRdb holds only in-frame clones, not every one. The sample holds roughly 120,000 clones, around 70% seen once. Sequencing was performed on PBMCs. All receptors come from a woman aged 40-49 years in good health and CMV-seropositive.

This CDR3 is CASGGGSYEQYF. The CDR3 DNA reads as TGTGCCAGCGGGGGCGGTTCCTACGAGCAGTACTTC. The rearrangement links TRBV7-2 to TRBJ2-7, with TRBD1 as a possible D gene (6 bases). Germline lookup yields CDR1 SGHTA and CDR2 FQGNSA. V dropped 8 bases and J dropped 1 base, with 9 bases sitting between them. This CDR3 spans 12 amino acids.

Comment on this clone: Other DNA variants within this sample encode the same CDR3. This chain connects TRBV20-1 to TRBJ1-2; a weak D match, TRBD1 (6 bases). V was shortened by 6 bases and J by 3 bases, with 8 bases between the two germline ends. The CDR3 is 11 amino acids. Per the germline V gene, CDR1 is DFQATT and CDR2 is SNEGSKA (reference sequence). The CDR3 DNA follows: TGCAGTGCCTCAGGGGACTATGGCTACACCTTC. Amino acid sequence: CSASGDYGYTF.